This TCR beta chain comes out of a study of blood T cell repertoires in COVID-19. Across the whole study: The cDNA or gDNA used as material had been derived from T cells, B-cell-depleted T cells, or PBMCs.

Germline trimming cut 7 bases from V and 4 bases from J; bases unmatched to any gene: 9. The CDR3 sequence is 13 residues long. Germline V gene lookup returns CDR1 SQVTM and CDR2 ANQGSEA. In the original analysis: Nucleated cell number was recorded as an estimate derived from reference gene primer amplification. Profiling relied on immunoSEQ multiplex PCR, and the TCRdb table lists in-frame clones only, not all of them. V, J and clone size were drawn from that table, and D and trimming were deduced from the DNA. The sample shows roughly 160,000 clones, approximately 90% of them seen only once. Sequencing was done on a sample of peripheral blood. The sequence was obtained from a man in his fifties who had recovered from COVID-19. This chain connects TRBV29-1 to TRBJ2-5; 7 nucleotides match TRBD1. The CDR3: CSGARTGGETQYF. DNA of the CDR3: TGCAGCGGGGCCAGGACAGGTGGAGAGACCCAGTACTTC. Full variable domain (remainder filled in from reference TRBV29-1 and TRBJ2-5): SAVISQKPSRDICQRGTSLTIQCQVDSQVTMMFWYRQQPGQSLTLIATANQGSEATYESGFVIDKFPISRPNLTFSTLTVSNMSPEDSSIYLCSGARTGGETQYFGPGTRLLVL.